What follows describes a single T cell receptor (beta chain). Its antigen is unidentified. V was clipped by 2 bases and J by 15 bases; unmatched bases: 12. CDR1 is MNHEY and CDR2 is SMNVEV in the germline V gene (reference sequence). The CDR3 covers 14 residues. The sample belongs to a study of Ad26.COV2.S vaccination and SARS-CoV-2 variants. Findings of the study overall: Vaccine and placebo recipients had similar non-spike TCR breadth. The study found higher spike-specific TCR breadth in vaccine than placebo recipients. Analytic work on TCR breadth and depth might have understated the full extent of total T cell responses.

The repertoire was sequenced with immunoSEQ multiplex PCR; TCRdb's copy has only in-frame clones and lacks some. The table lists roughly 100,000 clones, around three quarters of them singletons. The origin of this receptor is a human donor who had recovered from COVID-19. J is TRBJ2-1 and V is TRBV27, with 8 bases aligning to TRBD2. The sample consisted of peripheral blood, taken after recovery from COVID-19. CDR3 nucleotides: TGTGCCAGCAGTTTACGGAGGACTAGCCGGGGGGGGTTCTTC. It encodes CASSLRRTSRGGFF.